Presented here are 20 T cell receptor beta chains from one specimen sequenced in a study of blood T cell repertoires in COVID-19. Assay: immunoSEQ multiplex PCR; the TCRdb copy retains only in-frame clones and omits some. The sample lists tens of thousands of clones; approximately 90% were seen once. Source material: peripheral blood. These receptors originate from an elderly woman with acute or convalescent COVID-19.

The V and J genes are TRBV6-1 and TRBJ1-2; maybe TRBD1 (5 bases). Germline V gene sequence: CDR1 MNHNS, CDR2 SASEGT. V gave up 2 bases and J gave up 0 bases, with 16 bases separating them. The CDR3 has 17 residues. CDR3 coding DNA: TGTGCCAGCAGTGAATTGGTCAGGGCGATTACTAACTATGGCTACACCTTC. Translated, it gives CASSELVRAITNYGYTF.

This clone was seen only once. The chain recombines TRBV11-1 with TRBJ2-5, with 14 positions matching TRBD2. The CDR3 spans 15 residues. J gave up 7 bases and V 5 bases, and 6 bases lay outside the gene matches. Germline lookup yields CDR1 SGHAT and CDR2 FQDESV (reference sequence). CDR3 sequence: CASSPGTSGGRTQYF. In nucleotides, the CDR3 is TGTGCCAGCAGCCCCGGGACTAGCGGGGGCAGGACCCAGTACTTC.

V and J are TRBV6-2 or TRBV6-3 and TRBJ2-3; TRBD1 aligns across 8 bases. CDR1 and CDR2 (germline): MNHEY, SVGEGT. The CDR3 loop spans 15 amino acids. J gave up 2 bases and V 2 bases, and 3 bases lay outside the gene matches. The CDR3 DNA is TGTGCCAGCAGTTACGCGACAGGGGACACAGATACGCAGTATTTT. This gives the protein CASSYATGDTDTQYF.

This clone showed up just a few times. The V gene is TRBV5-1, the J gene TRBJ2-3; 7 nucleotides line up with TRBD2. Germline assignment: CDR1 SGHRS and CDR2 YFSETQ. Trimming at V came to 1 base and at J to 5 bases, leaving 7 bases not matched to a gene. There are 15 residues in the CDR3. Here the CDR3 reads CASSLISGPVDTQYF. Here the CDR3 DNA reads TGCGCCAGCAGCTTGATTAGCGGGCCGGTAGATACGCAGTATTTT.

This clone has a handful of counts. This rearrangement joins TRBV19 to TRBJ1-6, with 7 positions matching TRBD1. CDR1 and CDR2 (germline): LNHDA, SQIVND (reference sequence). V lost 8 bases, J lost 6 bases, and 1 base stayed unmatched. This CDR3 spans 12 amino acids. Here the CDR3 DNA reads TGTGCCAGTGGGACAGTTAATTCACCCCTCCACTTT. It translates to CASGTVNSPLHF.

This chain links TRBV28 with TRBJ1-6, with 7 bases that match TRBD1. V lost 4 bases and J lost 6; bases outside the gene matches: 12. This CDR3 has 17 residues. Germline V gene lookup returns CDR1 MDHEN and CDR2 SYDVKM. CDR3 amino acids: CASSSLYSGQSNSPLHF. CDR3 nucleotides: TGTGCCAGCAGTTCGCTTTATTCGGGACAGAGTAATTCACCCCTCCACTTT.

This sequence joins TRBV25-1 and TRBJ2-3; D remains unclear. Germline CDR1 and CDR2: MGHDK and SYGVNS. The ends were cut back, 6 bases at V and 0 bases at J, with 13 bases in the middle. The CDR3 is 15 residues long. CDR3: CASSPLGSSTDTQYF. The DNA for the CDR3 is TGTGCCAGCAGCCCGCTAGGATCAAGCACAGATACGCAGTATTTT.

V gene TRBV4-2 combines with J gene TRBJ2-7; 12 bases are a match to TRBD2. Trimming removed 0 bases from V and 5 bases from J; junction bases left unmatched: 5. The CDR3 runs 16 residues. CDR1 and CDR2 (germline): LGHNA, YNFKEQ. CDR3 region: CASSQELAGGLHEQYF. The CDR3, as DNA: TGTGCCAGCAGCCAAGAGCTAGCGGGGGGGCTCCACGAGCAGTACTTC.

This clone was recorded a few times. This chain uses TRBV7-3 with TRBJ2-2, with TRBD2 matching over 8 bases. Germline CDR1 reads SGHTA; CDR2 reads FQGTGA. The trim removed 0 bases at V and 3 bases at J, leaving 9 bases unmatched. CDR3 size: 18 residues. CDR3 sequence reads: CASSLTALGRGDTGELFF. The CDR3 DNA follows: TGTGCCAGCAGCTTAACAGCCCTTGGGCGGGGGGACACCGGGGAGCTGTTTTTT.

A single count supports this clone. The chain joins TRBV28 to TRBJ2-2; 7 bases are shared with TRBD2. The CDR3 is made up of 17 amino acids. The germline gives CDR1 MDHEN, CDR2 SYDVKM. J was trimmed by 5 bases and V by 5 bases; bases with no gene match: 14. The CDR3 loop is CASSPPPFLLATGELFF. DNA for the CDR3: TGTGCCAGCAGTCCTCCCCCTTTTTTACTAGCGACCGGGGAGCTGTTTTTT.

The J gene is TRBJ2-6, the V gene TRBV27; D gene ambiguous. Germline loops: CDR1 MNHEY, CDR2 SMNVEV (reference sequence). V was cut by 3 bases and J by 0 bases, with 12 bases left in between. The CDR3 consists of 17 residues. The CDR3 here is CASSFVRPASGANVLTF. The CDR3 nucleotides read TGTGCCAGCAGTTTTGTCAGGCCGGCCTCTGGGGCCAACGTCCTGACTTTC. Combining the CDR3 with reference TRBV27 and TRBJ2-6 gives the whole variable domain EAQVTQNPRYLITVTGKKLTVTCSQNMNHEYMSWYRQDPGLGLRQIYYSMNVEVTDKGDVPEGYKVSRKEKRNFPLILESPSPNQTSLYFCASSFVRPASGANVLTFGAGSRLTVL.

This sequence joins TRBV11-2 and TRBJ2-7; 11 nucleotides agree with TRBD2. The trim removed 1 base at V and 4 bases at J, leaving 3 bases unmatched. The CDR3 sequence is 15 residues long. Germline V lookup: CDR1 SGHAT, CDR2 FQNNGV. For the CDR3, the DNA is TGTGCCAGCAGCTTAGCGGCTAGCGGGGGGTACGAGCAGTACTTC. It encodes CASSLAASGGYEQYF.

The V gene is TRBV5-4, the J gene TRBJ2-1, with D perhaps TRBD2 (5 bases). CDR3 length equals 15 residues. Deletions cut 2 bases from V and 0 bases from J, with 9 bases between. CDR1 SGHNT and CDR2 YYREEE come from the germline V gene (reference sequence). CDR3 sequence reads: CASSLGLNSYNEQFF. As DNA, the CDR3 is TGTGCCAGCAGCTTAGGACTCAACTCCTACAATGAGCAGTTCTTC.

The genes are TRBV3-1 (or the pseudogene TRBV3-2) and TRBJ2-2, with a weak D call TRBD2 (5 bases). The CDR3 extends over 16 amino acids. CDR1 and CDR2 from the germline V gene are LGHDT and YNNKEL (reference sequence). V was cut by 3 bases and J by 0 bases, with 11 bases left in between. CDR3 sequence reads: CASSHLTITNTGELFF. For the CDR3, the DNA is TGTGCCAGCAGCCACCTGACTATTACGAACACCGGGGAGCTGTTTTTT.

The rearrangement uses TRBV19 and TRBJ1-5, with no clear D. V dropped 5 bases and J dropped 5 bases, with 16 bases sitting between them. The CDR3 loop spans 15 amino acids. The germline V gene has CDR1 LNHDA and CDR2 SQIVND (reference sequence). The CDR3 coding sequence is TGTGCCAGTAGTGTGGCGGAGGTTCTCTATCAGCCCCAGCATTTT. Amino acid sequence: CASSVAEVLYQPQHF.

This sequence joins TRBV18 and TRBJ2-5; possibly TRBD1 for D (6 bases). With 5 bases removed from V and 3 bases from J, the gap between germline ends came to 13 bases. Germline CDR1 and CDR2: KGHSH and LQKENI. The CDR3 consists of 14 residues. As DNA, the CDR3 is TGTGCCAGCTCAGAATTATCAGGGGAAGAGACCCAGTACTTC. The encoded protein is CASSELSGEETQYF.

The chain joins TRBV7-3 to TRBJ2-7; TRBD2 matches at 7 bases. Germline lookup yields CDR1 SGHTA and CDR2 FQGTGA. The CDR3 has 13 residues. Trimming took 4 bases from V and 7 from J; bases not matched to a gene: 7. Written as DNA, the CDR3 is TGTGCCAGCAGCTCGCGCGGGGGAAGTGAGCAGTACTTC. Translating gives CASSSRGGSEQYF.

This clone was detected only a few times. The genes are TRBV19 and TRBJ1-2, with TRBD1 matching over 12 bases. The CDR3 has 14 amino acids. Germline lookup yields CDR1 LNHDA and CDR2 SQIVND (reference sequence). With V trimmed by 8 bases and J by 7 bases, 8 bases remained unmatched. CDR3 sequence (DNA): TGTGCCAGTCAAGCCCGGGACAGGGGGCTTGGCTACACCTTC. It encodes CASQARDRGLGYTF.

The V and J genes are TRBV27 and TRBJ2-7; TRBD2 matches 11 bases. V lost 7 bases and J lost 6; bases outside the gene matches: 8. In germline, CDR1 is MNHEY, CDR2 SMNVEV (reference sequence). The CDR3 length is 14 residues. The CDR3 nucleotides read TGTGCCAGCACCGATAGCGGGGGGGCGGGCGAGCAGTACTTC. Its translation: CASTDSGGAGEQYF.

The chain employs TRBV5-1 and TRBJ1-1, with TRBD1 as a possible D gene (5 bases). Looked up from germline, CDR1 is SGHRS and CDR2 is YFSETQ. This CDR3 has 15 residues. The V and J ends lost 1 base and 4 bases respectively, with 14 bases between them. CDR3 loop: CASSLSLGDVTEAFF. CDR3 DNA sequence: TGCGCCAGCAGCTTGAGCCTAGGGGATGTCACTGAAGCTTTCTTT.